This T cell receptor (beta chain) was sequenced in a study of T cell clonality in common variable immunodeficiency. Produced via immunoSEQ multiplex PCR; TCRdb's table is partial and in-frame only. The sample yields some 34,000 clones, without any singletons. Per germline, CDR1 SEHNR and CDR2 FQNEAQ (reference sequence). This CDR3 contains 13 residues. Study-wide results and limits: TCRbeta clonality was increased in CVID versus healthy controls. Common variable immunodeficiency TCR beta sequences reportedly had fewer deletions and N-nucleotide insertions.

On this clone itself: Its matching antigen is unknown. The read halts 3 residues ahead of the CDR3 end, with the missing end drawn from the germline J gene.

Sequences were obtained from peripheral blood mononuclear cells. The clonotype comes from a human donor with common variable immunodeficiency. The chain joins TRBV7-9 to TRBJ1-1; perhaps TRBD1 as D (6 bases). The covered CDR3 bases are TGTGCCAGCAGCTTGGAGTCCCAGGGGAAA. Protein product: CASSLESQGK. The entire CDR3 sequence reads CASSLESQGKAFF.